The rows below give T cell receptor beta chains drawn from one sample of a study of vaccination and CD4 T cells after COVID-19. Each CDR3 protein gets one entry after TCRdb re-called the PCR reads with MiXCR. The sample includes 30,000 to 40,000 distinct CDR3 sequences, around 35% seen only once; the top ten take 5% to 6.5%. The sample consisted of CD4+ T cells from blood, taken about 7 months after SARS-CoV-2 vaccination. Receptors were obtained from a human donor who had recovered from COVID-19. Both conserved end residues are part of each CDR3. A D gene is named only where the DNA matches it firmly. Clone size is given for some rows only: seen once, a few or many times, or a class if the clone is expanded.

j_call clone_size cdr3_length v_call d_call cdr3_aa cdr3_nt
TRBJ2-7 - 18 TRBV7-2 TRBD2 CASSSGQGQTSGRPGQYF TGTGCCAGCAGCTCAGGACAGGGGCAGACTAGCGGGAGACCGGGGCAGTACTTC
TRBJ2-1 - 14 TRBV7-2 - CASSLGTATNEQFF TGTGCCAGCAGCTTAGGGACAGCAACGAATGAGCAGTTCTTC
TRBJ1-1 - 12 TRBV20-1 TRBD1 CSARTGDTEAFF TGCAGTGCTAGGACAGGGGACACTGAAGCTTTCTTT
TRBJ2-7 - 14 TRBV28 - CASSLTASTYEQYF TGTGCCAGCAGTCTGACCGCCAGTACCTACGAGCAGTACTTC
TRBJ2-3 few 15 TRBV20-1 - CSAKPYEVVADTQYF TGCAGTGCTAAACCCTATGAGGTAGTTGCAGATACGCAGTATTTT
TRBJ2-2 - 14 TRBV20-1 TRBD2 CSAFASGGTGELFF TGCAGTGCTTTTGCTAGCGGCGGCACCGGGGAGCTGTTTTTT
TRBJ2-7 few 13 TRBV2 - CASDRRSSYEQYF TGTGCCAGTGATCGGAGGAGCTCCTACGAGCAGTACTTC
TRBJ1-1 - 16 TRBV7-3 TRBD1 CASSASHRGMNTEAFF TGTGCCAGCAGCGCATCTCACAGGGGCATGAACACTGAAGCTTTCTTT
TRBJ2-7 once 13 TRBV5-1 TRBD2 CASSRGLAYEQYF TGCGCCAGCAGCCGCGGACTAGCCTACGAGCAGTACTTC
TRBJ2-7 - 15 TRBV2 - CASRQGALSGYEQYF TGTGCCAGCAGACAGGGAGCGCTCAGCGGATACGAGCAGTACTTC